One and the same sample provided the 15 T cell receptor beta chains below, sequenced in a study of beta chain features in type 1 diabetes. As every portion of the isolated RNA was reverse transcribed, the sequencing read expressed TCRB transcripts. Method: immunoSEQ multiplex PCR; TCRdb's copy keeps in-frame clones and lacks some. The sample lists roughly 400,000 clones, approximately 15% occurring once. The sequencing input was naive CD4+ T cells from blood. The source is a woman under 30 in good health.

J is TRBJ1-5 and V is TRBV9; no clear D gene. The CDR3 consists of 14 residues. Between the trimmed V and J ends, which lost 4 bases and 2 bases, there was a span of 10 bases. Per germline, CDR1 SGDLS and CDR2 YYNGEE. The CDR3 loop is CASSPNTGNQPQHF. The DNA of the CDR3 is TGTGCCAGCAGCCCCAATACAGGCAATCAGCCCCAGCATTTT.

V is TRBV9 and J is TRBJ2-1; 8 bases fit TRBD2. J gave up 12 bases and V 3 bases, and 20 bases lay outside the gene matches. There are 17 residues in the CDR3. Looked up from germline, CDR1 is SGDLS and CDR2 is YYNGEE. The CDR3 loop is CASSAGRGGRGEYRQFF. CDR3 nucleotides: TGTGCCAGCAGCGCTGGCCGGGGGGGGAGGGGGGAATATCGGCAGTTCTTC. Looking up the rest from reference TRBV9 and TRBJ2-1 gives the full variable domain: DSGVTQTPKHLITATGQRVTLRCSPRSGDLSVYWYQQSLDQGLQFLIQYYNGEERAKGNILERFSAQQFPDLHSELNLSSLELGDSALYFCASSAGRGGRGEYRQFFGPGTRLTVL.

This clone was observed a few times. CDR3 sequence: CASSITGTSATGAQYF. The CDR3 bases are TGCGCCAGCAGCATTACCGGGACTAGCGCCACCGGGGCCCAGTACTTC. V and J are TRBV5-1 and TRBJ2-5; TRBD2 matches 10 bases. The CDR3 length is 16 residues. V dropped 4 bases and J dropped 9; count of bases not matched to a gene: 15. CDR1 and CDR2 from the germline V gene are SGHRS and YFSETQ.

In this sample, this clone turned up a few times. Other DNA sequences in the sample encode the same CDR3. The chain joins TRBV5-6 to TRBJ2-5, with no clear D. Deletions cut 2 bases from V and 4 bases from J, with 3 bases between. The CDR3 is 11 amino acids. Germline CDR1 is SGHDT and CDR2 is YYEEEE. The CDR3: CASSFRETQYF. The CDR3 nucleotides read TGTGCCAGCAGCTTCCGAGAGACCCAGTACTTC.

This clone was detected only a few times. This sequence joins TRBV7-2 and TRBJ2-5; TRBD2 matches at 11 bases. CDR3 length: 14 residues. Losses at the gene ends were 7 bases for V and 6 bases for J; bases not matched to a gene: 7. The germline V gene has CDR1 SGHTA and CDR2 FQGNSA. The CDR3 DNA reads TGTGCCAGCAAGGGACTAGCGGAAAGCCAGACCCAGTACTTC. Residues: CASKGLAESQTQYF. The full variable domain, completed using reference TRBV7-2 and TRBJ2-5, is GAGVSQSPSNKVTEKGKDVELRCDPISGHTALYWYRQSLGQGLEFLIYFQGNSAPDKSGLPSDRFSAERTGGSVSTLTIQRTQQEDSAVYLCASKGLAESQTQYFGPGTRLLVL.

The chain employs TRBV9 and TRBJ2-1; 12 positions match TRBD2. Germline assignment: CDR1 SGDLS and CDR2 YYNGEE. This CDR3 is 13 amino acids long. Trimming at V came to 7 bases and at J to 10 bases, leaving 6 bases not matched to a gene. CDR3: CASGLAGYREQFF. The CDR3 bases are TGTGCCAGCGGACTAGCGGGATATAGGGAGCAGTTCTTC.

This clone was counted only a few times. The chain has TRBV28 and TRBJ1-2, with 10 bases lining up with TRBD1. The CDR3 has 12 amino acids. V was pared by 6 bases and J by 6 bases, with 1 base of the junction left unmatched. CDR1 MDHEN and CDR2 SYDVKM come from the germline V gene. The CDR3 nucleotides are TGTGCCAGCAGGGGACAGGGGAATGGCTACACCTTC. This sequence encodes CASRGQGNGYTF.

This rearrangement joins TRBV30 to TRBJ2-7; possibly TRBD1 for D (6 bases). The length of the CDR3 is 13 residues. Germline assignment: CDR1 GTSNPN and CDR2 SVGIG (reference sequence). Deletions cut 2 bases from V and 3 bases from J, with 11 bases between. The CDR3 region has the DNA TGTGCCTGGAGTACAGGGATGGGCTACGAGCAGTACTTC. Protein: CAWSTGMGYEQYF.

This clone occurred a few times. The rearrangement uses TRBV25-1 and TRBJ1-1; a weak D match, TRBD1 (5 bases). The germline V and J ends were trimmed by 4 bases and 5 bases, with 11 bases remaining between them. Germline CDR1 reads MGHDK; CDR2 reads SYGVNS. This CDR3 has 13 residues. CDR3 bases: TGTGCCAGCAGTGCTTTTTCAGGGACTGAAGCTTTCTTT. This translates into CASSAFSGTEAFF. Filled out from reference TRBV25-1 and TRBJ1-1, the complete variable domain reads EADIYQTPRYLVIGTGKKITLECSQTMGHDKMYWYQQDPGMELHLIHYSYGVNSTEKGDLSSESTVSRIRTEHFPLTLESARPSHTSQYLCASSAFSGTEAFFGQGTRLTVV.

This clone appeared a single time. This chain links TRBV7-2 with TRBJ1-5; D possibly corresponds to TRBD1 (6 bases). Germline V gene lookup returns CDR1 SGHTA and CDR2 FQGNSA. The V end was cut by 1 base, the J end by 3 bases, with 10 bases between. This CDR3 spans 15 amino acids. The CDR3 nucleotides are TGTGCCAGCAGCTTAGGACAGGTGGACAATCAGCCCCAGCATTTT. Amino acid sequence: CASSLGQVDNQPQHF.

This chain connects TRBV5-4 to TRBJ2-5; 10 bases map to TRBD2. The CDR3 sequence is 15 residues long. The germline gives CDR1 SGHNT, CDR2 YYREEE (reference sequence). V trimming: 2 bases; J trimming: 4 bases; junction bases outside the gene matches: 5. CDR3 bases: TGTGCCAGCAGCTTTAGGACTAGCGGCCCAGAGACCCAGTACTTC. Its protein product is CASSFRTSGPETQYF.

The chain employs TRBV4-1 and TRBJ1-2; weak D call: TRBD1 (6 bases). The CDR3 runs to 14 residues. V was clipped by 3 bases and J by 2 bases, with 10 bases between them. Per the germline V gene, CDR1 is MGHRA and CDR2 is YSYEKL. The chain's CDR3 is CASSQPTGNYGYTF. In DNA, the CDR3 is TGCGCCAGCAGCCAGCCCACAGGGAACTATGGCTACACCTTC.

The chain couples TRBV6-1 to TRBJ2-2; D not resolved. Per the germline V gene, CDR1 is MNHNS and CDR2 is SASEGT. The CDR3 has 13 residues. The V end was cut by 6 bases, the J end by 2 bases, with 7 bases between. As DNA, the CDR3 is TGTGCCAGCAGCGTCGTTAACACCGGGGAGCTGTTTTTT. Amino acids: CASSVVNTGELFF.

This clone was observed a few times. Relative to the germline gene, one junction end is altered; a read error may explain this. V gene TRBV20-1 combines with J gene TRBJ2-1; possibly TRBD2 for D (6 bases). The germline V gene encodes CDR1 DFQATT and CDR2 SNEGSKA (reference sequence). The CDR3 has 10 amino acids. Here the CDR3 reads CSANSVAEVF. DNA for the CDR3: TGCAGTGCTAACTCGGTAGCGGAAGTCTTC.

In this sample, this clone turned up a few times. The V and J genes are TRBV6-5 and TRBJ1-5; perhaps TRBD1 as D (5 bases). The germline CDR1 and CDR2 sequences are MNHEY and SVGAGI. The CDR3 totals 14 residues. V lost 6 bases and J 2 bases, leaving 11 bases between the germline ends. The CDR3 loop reads CASSRGHRNQPQHF. CDR3 coding DNA: TGTGCCAGCAGCCGCGGACACCGCAATCAGCCCCAGCATTTT.